A selection of T cell receptor beta chains follows, all from one sample in a study of blood T cell repertoires in COVID-19. TCRdb's copy holds only in-frame clones and misses some; the assay was immunoSEQ multiplex PCR. The table has 90,000 to 120,000 clones, 70% to 85% seen once. The sample comprised peripheral blood. The receptor source for this set is a woman aged 40 to 50 with acute or convalescent COVID-19. The CDR3 runs from the conserved cysteine through the conserved F or W. A D gene is named only where the DNA matches it firmly. Not every row has a clone size; where given, it reads once, few, many or a size class.

V gene: TRBV6-1
D gene: TRBD2
clone size: NA
J gene: TRBJ2-7
CDR3 protein: CASSEARGEVDEQYF
CDR3 DNA: TGTGCCAGCAGTGAAGCCCGGGGGGAGGTTGACGAGCAGTACTTC

V gene: TRBV4-3
D gene: TRBD1
clone size: few
J gene: TRBJ1-6
CDR3 protein: CASSQDRQGRGNSPLHF
CDR3 DNA: TGCGCCAGCAGCCAAGATCGACAGGGAAGAGGAAATTCACCCCTCCACTTT

V gene: TRBV5-1
D gene: TRBD2
clone size: NA
J gene: TRBJ2-7
CDR3 protein: CASSESGGAYYEQYF
CDR3 DNA: TGCGCCAGCAGCGAAAGCGGGGGGGCCTACTACGAGCAGTACTTC

V gene: TRBV5-5
D gene: TRBD1
clone size: NA
J gene: TRBJ1-1
CDR3 protein: CASSKTGGDTEAFF
CDR3 DNA: TGTGCCAGCAGCAAAACAGGGGGAGACACTGAAGCTTTCTTT

V gene: TRBV5-1
D gene: TRBD1
clone size: NA
J gene: TRBJ1-4
CDR3 protein: CASSWKPGTGLEKLFF
CDR3 DNA: TGCGCCAGCAGCTGGAAACCCGGGACAGGGCTTGAAAAACTGTTTTTT

V gene: TRBV21-1
D gene: NA
clone size: NA
J gene: TRBJ1-2
CDR3 protein: CASSFRTGGSGAYGYTF
CDR3 DNA: TGTGCCAGCAGCTTCCGGACAGGGGGCTCGGGTGCGTATGGCTACACCTTC

V gene: TRBV7-2
D gene: TRBD2
clone size: NA
J gene: TRBJ2-1
CDR3 protein: CASSPRGLGREGQFF
CDR3 DNA: TGTGCCAGCAGCCCTAGGGGGCTGGGGCGGGAGGGGCAGTTCTTC

V gene: TRBV28
D gene: TRBD1
clone size: NA
J gene: TRBJ1-3
CDR3 protein: CATLKTGSGNTIYF
CDR3 DNA: TGTGCCACCCTAAAGACAGGGTCTGGAAACACCATATATTTT

V gene: TRBV3-1/TRBV3-2
D gene: TRBD1
clone size: NA
J gene: TRBJ1-1
CDR3 protein: CASSPRTGLMDTEAFF
CDR3 DNA: TGTGCCAGCAGCCCGAGGACAGGTCTCATGGACACTGAAGCTTTCTTT

V gene: TRBV18
D gene: TRBD2
clone size: NA
J gene: TRBJ2-2
CDR3 protein: CASSQMIAGEDTGELFF
CDR3 DNA: TGTGCCAGCTCACAGATGATAGCGGGAGAGGACACCGGGGAGCTGTTTTTT

V gene: TRBV18
D gene: TRBD1
clone size: NA
J gene: TRBJ2-7
CDR3 protein: CASSQGTGSSYEQYF
CDR3 DNA: TGTGCCAGCTCACAGGGGACAGGGTCGTCCTACGAGCAGTACTTC

V gene: TRBV6-2/TRBV6-3
D gene: NA
clone size: once
J gene: TRBJ1-4
CDR3 protein: CASSYSGWGRKLFF
CDR3 DNA: TGTGCCAGCAGTTACTCCGGTTGGGGCCGAAAACTGTTTTTT

V gene: TRBV6-5
D gene: TRBD1
clone size: NA
J gene: TRBJ2-7
CDR3 protein: CASRGDSYEQYF
CDR3 DNA: TGTGCCAGCAGAGGGGACAGCTACGAGCAGTACTTC

V gene: TRBV27
D gene: NA
clone size: NA
J gene: TRBJ1-1
CDR3 protein: CASSSLTANTEAFF
CDR3 DNA: TGTGCCAGCAGTTCCCTGACAGCGAACACTGAAGCTTTCTTT

V gene: TRBV30
D gene: NA
clone size: few
J gene: TRBJ1-1
CDR3 protein: CAWKMANTEAFF
CDR3 DNA: TGTGCCTGGAAAATGGCGAACACTGAAGCTTTCTTT